Sequencing of this T cell receptor (beta chain) was carried out in a study of vaccination effects on CD4 cells after COVID-19. In the study overall: Participants completed two doses of the BNT162b2 or mRNA-1273 vaccine. At 16 days and at one week before vaccination, samples were given by two convalescent patients.

Trimming removed 0 bases at V and 7 bases at J, with 10 bases between. The CDR3 consists of 13 residues. Germline loops: CDR1 SGHNT, CDR2 YYREEE (reference sequence). ViraFEST assay sequencing came after antigen-specific CD4+ T cells were expanded with viral peptide pools. Following 10 days of culture, CD4+ T cells were isolated. SARS-CoV-2 infected the person between March and December 2020, as confirmed by PCR. Under 2.5 million PBMC were placed in each well, which was supplemented with 10 IU/ml IL-2 and around 9.4 ug/ml peptides. General observations from the study: The study, lacking early post-infection timepoints, had few convalescent patients.

Assay: immunoSEQ multiplex PCR; the TCRdb copy retains only in-frame clones and omits some. The repertoire consists of 35,000 to 45,000 clones, with around 73% occurring once and the leading ten covering less than 40%. Of note for this clone: Its antigen remains unknown.

This TCR was recovered from a human donor who had a prior SARS-CoV-2 infection. The V gene is TRBV5-4, the J gene TRBJ1-1, with unresolved D. The sample was CD4+ T cells from PBMCs cultured with a peptide pool, taken before COVID-19 vaccination. CDR3 nucleotides: TGTGCCAGCAGCTTGGATTTAACGGATGAAGCTTTCTTT. As protein: CASSLDLTDEAFF.